This T cell receptor (beta chain) was documented in a study of cytomegalovirus exposure and HLA in healthy donors. The CDR3 spans 16 residues. Trimming removed 2 bases from V and 3 bases from J; junction bases left unmatched: 8. The germline V gene has CDR1 MDHEN and CDR2 SYDVKM. A remark on this clone: Its cognate antigen is unknown.

General observations from the study: The listing of roughly 160 TCR beta chains classed them as cytomegalovirus-associated. Using the classifier, cytomegalovirus status was reportedly diagnosed with high specificity and sensitivity. In vitro experiments confirmed that three CMV-associated chains were specific for CMV antigens.

TCRdb keeps only in-frame clones here, not all; method: immunoSEQ multiplex PCR. Seen here are approximately 59,000 clones, more than 85% observed once, and the top ten hold about 5%. Separate from the 666-subject first cohort was the approximately 110-subject validation cohort, to which the donors belonged. This TCR came from a man younger than 30 in good health and CMV-seropositive. This sequence joins TRBV28 and TRBJ2-7; 9 bases are shared with TRBD1. Material: PBMCs. The CDR3, as DNA: TGTGCCAGCAGTTTACCCAGACAGGGGGTTTACTACGAGCAGTACTTC. Protein product: CASSLPRQGVYYEQYF. The full variable domain, its missing parts supplied by reference TRBV28 and TRBJ2-7, is DVKVTQSSRYLVKRTGEKVFLECVQDMDHENMFWYRQDPGLGLRLIYFSYDVKMKEKGDIPEGYSVSREKKERFSLILESASTNQTSMYLCASSLPRQGVYYEQYFGPGTRLTVT.